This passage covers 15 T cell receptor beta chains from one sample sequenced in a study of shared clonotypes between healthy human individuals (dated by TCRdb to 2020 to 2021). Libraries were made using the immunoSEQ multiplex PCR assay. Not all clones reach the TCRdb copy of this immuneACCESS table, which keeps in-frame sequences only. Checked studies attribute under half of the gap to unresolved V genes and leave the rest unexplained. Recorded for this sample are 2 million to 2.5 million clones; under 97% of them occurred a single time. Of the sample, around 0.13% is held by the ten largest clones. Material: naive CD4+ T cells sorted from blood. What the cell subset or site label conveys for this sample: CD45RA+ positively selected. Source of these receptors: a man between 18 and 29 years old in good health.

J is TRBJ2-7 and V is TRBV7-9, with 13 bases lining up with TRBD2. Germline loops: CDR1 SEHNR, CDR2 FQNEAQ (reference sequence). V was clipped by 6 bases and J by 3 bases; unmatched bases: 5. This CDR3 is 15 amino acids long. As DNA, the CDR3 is TGTGCCAGCAGTCGGACTAGCGGGAGTGTCTACGAGCAGTACTTC. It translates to CASSRTSGSVYEQYF.

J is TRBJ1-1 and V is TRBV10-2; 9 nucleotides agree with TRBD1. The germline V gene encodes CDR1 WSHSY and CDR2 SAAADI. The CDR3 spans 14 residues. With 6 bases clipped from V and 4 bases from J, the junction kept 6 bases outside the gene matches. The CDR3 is CASRETGGGTEAFF. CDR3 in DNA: TGCGCCAGCAGGGAGACAGGGGGGGGCACTGAAGCTTTCTTT.

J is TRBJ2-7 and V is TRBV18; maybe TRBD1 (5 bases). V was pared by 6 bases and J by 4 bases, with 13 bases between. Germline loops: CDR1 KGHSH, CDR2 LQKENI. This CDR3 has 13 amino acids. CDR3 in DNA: TGTGCCAGCTCTGTCTCAGGGATTTACGAGCAGTACTTC. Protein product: CASSVSGIYEQYF. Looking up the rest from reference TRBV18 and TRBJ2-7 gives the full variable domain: NAGVMQNPRHLVRRRGQEARLRCSPMKGHSHVYWYRQLPEEGLKFMVYLQKENIIDESGMPKERFSAEFPKEGPSILRIQQVVRGDSAAYFCASSVSGIYEQYFGPGTRLTVT.

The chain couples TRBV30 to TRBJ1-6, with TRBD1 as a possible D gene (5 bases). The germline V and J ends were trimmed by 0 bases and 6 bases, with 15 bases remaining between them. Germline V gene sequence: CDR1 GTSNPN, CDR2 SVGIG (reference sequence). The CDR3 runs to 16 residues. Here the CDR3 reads CAWSVKTGPLNSPLHF. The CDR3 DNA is TGTGCCTGGAGTGTTAAGACGGGGCCCCTTAATTCACCCCTCCACTTT.

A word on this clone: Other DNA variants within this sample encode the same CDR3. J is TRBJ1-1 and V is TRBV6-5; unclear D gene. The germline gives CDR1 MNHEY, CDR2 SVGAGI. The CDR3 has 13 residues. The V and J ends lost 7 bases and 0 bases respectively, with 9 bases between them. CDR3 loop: CASTRGLNTEAFF. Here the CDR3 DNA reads TGTGCCAGCACTCGGGGATTGAACACTGAAGCTTTCTTT.

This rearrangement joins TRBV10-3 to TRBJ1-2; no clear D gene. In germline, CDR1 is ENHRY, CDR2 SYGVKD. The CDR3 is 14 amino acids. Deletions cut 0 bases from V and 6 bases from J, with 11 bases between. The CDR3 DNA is TGTGCCATCAGTGAGTCGACGGCTAAACATGGCTACACCTTC. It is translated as CAISESTAKHGYTF.

CDR3 nucleotides: TGTGCCAGCCGCAGAGCGGGGGGGAAGGCAGATACGCAGTATTTT. Translating gives CASRRAGGKADTQYF. The chain carries TRBV6-5 and TRBJ2-3, with 10 bases lining up with TRBD2. CDR1 is MNHEY, CDR2 SVGAGI, per germline. Trimming removed 8 bases from V and 4 bases from J; junction bases left unmatched: 9. CDR3 length equals 15 residues.

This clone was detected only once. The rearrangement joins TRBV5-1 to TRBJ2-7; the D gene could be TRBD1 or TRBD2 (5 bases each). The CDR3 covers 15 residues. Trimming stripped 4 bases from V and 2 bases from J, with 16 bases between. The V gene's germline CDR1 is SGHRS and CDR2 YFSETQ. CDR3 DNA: TGCGCCAGCAGCACCCGGGACCGCGTTCCCTACGAGCAGTACTTC. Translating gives CASSTRDRVPYEQYF.

The CDR3 coding sequence is TGCGCCAGCAGCTTGGGACCGATGAATTCACCCCTCCACTTT. Amino acids: CASSLGPMNSPLHF. The chain employs TRBV5-1 and TRBJ1-6; unclear D gene. This CDR3 has 14 amino acids. Germline-derived CDR1 and CDR2 are SGHRS and YFSETQ. V was cut by 0 bases and J by 7 bases, with 8 bases left in between.

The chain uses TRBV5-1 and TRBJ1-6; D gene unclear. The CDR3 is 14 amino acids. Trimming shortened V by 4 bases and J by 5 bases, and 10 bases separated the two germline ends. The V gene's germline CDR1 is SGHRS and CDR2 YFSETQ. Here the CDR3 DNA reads TGCGCCAGCAGCCCCCTTGGGGATAATTCACCCCTCCACTTT. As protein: CASSPLGDNSPLHF.

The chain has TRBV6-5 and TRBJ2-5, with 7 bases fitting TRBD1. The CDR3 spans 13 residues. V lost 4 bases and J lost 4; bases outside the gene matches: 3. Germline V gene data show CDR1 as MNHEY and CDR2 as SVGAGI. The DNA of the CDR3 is TGTGCCAGCAGTTTACAGGGGAGAGAGACCCAGTACTTC. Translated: CASSLQGRETQYF.

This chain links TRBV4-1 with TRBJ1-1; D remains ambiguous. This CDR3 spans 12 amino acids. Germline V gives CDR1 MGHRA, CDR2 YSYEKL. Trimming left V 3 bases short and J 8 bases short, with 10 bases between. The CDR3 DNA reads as TGCGCCAGCAGCCACGAAGGGAGGGAAGCTTTCTTT. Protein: CASSHEGREAFF.

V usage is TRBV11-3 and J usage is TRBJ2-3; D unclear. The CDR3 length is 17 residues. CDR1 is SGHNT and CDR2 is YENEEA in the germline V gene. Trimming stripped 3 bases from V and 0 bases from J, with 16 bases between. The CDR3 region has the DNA TGTGCCAGCAGCTTTGGTAGCCGAAGAGAGAGCACAGATACGCAGTATTTT. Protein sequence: CASSFGSRRESTDTQYF.

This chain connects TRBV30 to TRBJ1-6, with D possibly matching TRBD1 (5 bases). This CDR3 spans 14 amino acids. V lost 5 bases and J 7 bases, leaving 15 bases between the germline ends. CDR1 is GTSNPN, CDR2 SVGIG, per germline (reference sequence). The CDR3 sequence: CAWLRDGANSPLHF. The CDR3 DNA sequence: TGTGCCTGGCTCCGGGACGGCGCAAATTCACCCCTCCACTTT.

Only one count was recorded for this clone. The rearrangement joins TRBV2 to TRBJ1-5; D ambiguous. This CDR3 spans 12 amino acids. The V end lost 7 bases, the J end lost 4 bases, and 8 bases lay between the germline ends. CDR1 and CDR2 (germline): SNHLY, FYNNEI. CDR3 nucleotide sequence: TGTGCCAGCAATATGGAAAATCAGCCCCAGCATTTT. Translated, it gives CASNMENQPQHF.